Each of the 23 T cell receptor beta chains below was sequenced from the same sample in a study of somatic mutations in cytotoxic T cells in rheumatoid arthritis. Sequencing used immunoSEQ multiplex PCR; TCRdb keeps in-frame clones, though not all of them. The profile shows approximately 20,000 clones, roughly 82% of them singletons. Sequences were obtained from CD8+ T cells sorted from blood. The receptors come from a woman between 50 and 59 years old in good health.

A word on this clone: The same CDR3 is also encoded by other DNA sequences in this sample. The J gene is TRBJ1-1, the V gene TRBV14; D not certain. The germline V gene encodes CDR1 SGHDN and CDR2 FVKESK. V dropped 3 bases and J dropped 0 bases, with 8 bases sitting between them. The CDR3 is made up of 14 amino acids. The CDR3 region has the DNA TGTGCCAGCAGCCAGCGTCAGCTGAACACTGAAGCTTTCTTT. As protein: CASSQRQLNTEAFF.

CDR3 nucleotide sequence: TGTGCCAGCAGTTTATCCAGGGGAAACACCATATATTTT. Its translation is CASSLSRGNTIYF. The gene calls are TRBV27 and TRBJ1-3, with D uncertain. Germline lookup yields CDR1 MNHEY and CDR2 SMNVEV (reference sequence). With 0 bases removed from V and 4 bases from J, the gap between germline ends came to 4 bases. The CDR3 totals 13 residues.

The chain is built from TRBV10-3 and TRBJ2-5; 9 nucleotides match TRBD1. The end of the DNA fits TRBJ2-7 better, so the J call may be wrong. Germline CDR1 ENHRY, CDR2 SYGVKD. The CDR3 extends over 15 amino acids. DNA for the CDR3: TGTGCCATCAGTGAGCCGGGACAGGGCGTCTACGAGCAGTACTTC. Protein product: CAISEPGQGVYEQYF.

The rearrangement uses TRBV10-3 and TRBJ2-5, with 7 bases fitting TRBD1. TRBJ2-7 explains the end of the DNA better; the J call may be wrong. Looked up from germline, CDR1 is ENHRY and CDR2 is SYGVKD. The CDR3 spans 17 residues. CDR3 loop: CAISESPGGTSSYEQYF. The CDR3 bases are TGTGCCATCAGTGAGTCACCAGGGGGTACTAGCTCCTACGAGCAGTACTTC.

This rearrangement joins TRBV11-2 to TRBJ2-5; 7 bases are a match to TRBD2. CDR1 SGHAT and CDR2 FQNNGV come from the germline V gene. The V gene end was trimmed by 4 bases and the J gene end by 0 bases; junction bases not matched to a gene: 11. The CDR3 spans 17 residues. CDR3 DNA: TGTGCCAGCAGCTCCCCGGGAGGCGGGAGTTACCAAGAGACCCAGTACTTC. Translated, it gives CASSSPGGGSYQETQYF.

In its sample, this clone was seen once. The V call is TRBV7-9, the J call TRBJ2-1; tentative D call: TRBD1 (6 bases). V lost 1 base and J 7 bases, leaving 11 bases between the germline ends. The CDR3 is 14 residues long. Germline-derived CDR1 and CDR2 are SEHNR and FQNEAQ (reference sequence). The CDR3, as DNA: TGTGCCAGCAGCTTAGGGGGGCGCGGGAATGAGCAGTTCTTC. As protein: CASSLGGRGNEQFF.

The chain carries TRBV2 and TRBJ2-1, with TRBD2 as a possible D gene (5 bases). Trimming stripped 8 bases from V and 0 bases from J, with 17 bases between. The CDR3 has 16 residues. CDR1 and CDR2 (germline): SNHLY, FYNNEI. Here the CDR3 reads CASRQAGRSSYNEQFF. CDR3 DNA sequence: TGTGCCAGCCGTCAGGCGGGCAGGAGCTCCTACAATGAGCAGTTCTTC.

V and J are TRBV7-3 and TRBJ2-5; the D call may be TRBD1 or TRBD2 (6 bases each). CDR3 size: 15 residues. V lost 5 bases, J lost 3 bases, and 16 bases lay in between. CDR1 is SGHTA, CDR2 FQGTGA, per germline. CDR3 nucleotide sequence: TGTGCCAGCAGCCCGCACGGGGGCAGGGAAGAGACCCAGTACTTC. Its translation is CASSPHGGREETQYF.

The rearrangement joins TRBV4-1 to TRBJ2-7; 9 bases agree with TRBD1. The germline CDR1 and CDR2 sequences are MGHRA and YSYEKL. Trimming cost V 3 bases and J 4 bases; bases outside gene matches: 7. There are 15 residues in the CDR3. CDR3 DNA sequence: TGCGCCAGCAGCCAGACCGGGACAGGGTATTACGAGCAGTACTTC. Protein product: CASSQTGTGYYEQYF.

The rearrangement joins TRBV9 to TRBJ1-2, with 7 bases aligning to TRBD1. The V gene end was trimmed by 0 bases and the J gene end by 0 bases; junction bases not matched to a gene: 8. The V gene's germline CDR1 is SGDLS and CDR2 YYNGEE. The length of the CDR3 is 17 residues. CDR3 region: CASSVARQGDSNYGYTF. DNA for the CDR3: TGTGCCAGCAGCGTAGCTAGGCAGGGGGACTCTAACTATGGCTACACCTTC.

The J gene is TRBJ2-7, the V gene TRBV6-5; 7 bases are shared with TRBD2. The CDR3 is 15 amino acids. CDR1 is MNHEY, CDR2 SVGAGI, per germline. Unmatched junction bases numbered 10, after V lost 7 bases and J lost 1 base. The CDR3 DNA sequence: TGTGCCAGCACCCCGTGGGCTAGCGGTTCCTACGAGCAGTACTTC. This sequence encodes CASTPWASGSYEQYF.

This clone was counted a single time. CDR3 loop: CASSQATGGGYEQYF. The CDR3 coding sequence is TGCGCCAGCAGCCAAGCGACAGGGGGCGGCTACGAGCAGTACTTC. This chain connects TRBV4-1 to TRBJ2-7; 10 positions agree with TRBD1. The CDR3 totals 15 residues. The V gene end was trimmed by 1 base and the J gene end by 3 bases; junction bases not matched to a gene: 3. CDR1 is MGHRA, CDR2 YSYEKL, per germline.

The chain joins TRBV7-8 to TRBJ2-7; D gene ambiguous. V lost 1 base and J 3 bases, leaving 10 bases between the germline ends. From germline, CDR1 is SGHVS and CDR2 FQNEAQ. The CDR3 covers 14 residues. This CDR3 reads CASSLGAANYEQYF. The CDR3 DNA reads as TGTGCCAGCAGCTTAGGGGCAGCTAACTACGAGCAGTACTTC.

This sequence joins TRBV7-2 and TRBJ2-1; weak D call: TRBD2 (6 bases). Germline CDR1 and CDR2: SGHTA and FQGNSA. The CDR3 totals 15 residues. V shed 1 base and J shed 5 bases, with 12 bases lying between them. The CDR3 loop reads CASSLEGSGHNEQFF. The CDR3 DNA sequence: TGTGCCAGCAGCTTAGAGGGGAGCGGGCACAATGAGCAGTTCTTC.

The V call is TRBV9, the J call TRBJ2-1; 9 bases align to TRBD1. Unmatched junction bases numbered 8, after V lost 4 bases and J lost 6 bases. The CDR3 spans 15 residues. The V gene's germline CDR1 is SGDLS and CDR2 YYNGEE. The CDR3 nucleotides read TGTGCCAGCAGCTTCCGGGACAGGGTGGTCAATGAGCAGTTCTTC. Protein sequence: CASSFRDRVVNEQFF.

This rearrangement joins TRBV30 to TRBJ2-2; D is ambiguous. CDR1 GTSNPN and CDR2 SVGIG come from the germline V gene (reference sequence). This CDR3 has 14 amino acids. V was trimmed by 0 bases and J by 0 bases, leaving 5 bases between them. The DNA of the CDR3 is TGTGCCTGGAGTGTACTCGCGAACACCGGGGAGCTGTTTTTT. Its protein product is CAWSVLANTGELFF.

This chain joins TRBV7-9 and TRBJ2-5; D is uncertain. V lost 4 bases and J lost 5, with 8 bases in between. In germline, CDR1 is SEHNR, CDR2 FQNEAQ (reference sequence). The CDR3 runs to 12 residues. The DNA for the CDR3 is TGTGCCAGCAGCTCCCAAACGGAGACCCAGTACTTC. It translates to CASSSQTETQYF.

The rearrangement uses TRBV6-5 and TRBJ1-1; maybe TRBD1 (6 bases). The V gene lost 5 bases and the J gene lost 0 bases, with 10 bases spanning the gap. The germline V gene has CDR1 MNHEY and CDR2 SVGAGI. This CDR3 region has 14 residues. The chain's CDR3 is CASSRDIVNTEAFF. Written as DNA, the CDR3 is TGTGCCAGCAGTAGGGACATTGTGAACACTGAAGCTTTCTTT.

The gene calls are TRBV4-3 and TRBJ2-3, with 8 bases identical to TRBD1. The V segment lost 2 bases and the J segment 4 bases; nucleotides outside the gene matches: 11. This CDR3 is 17 amino acids long. Germline V gene data show CDR1 as LGHNA and CDR2 as YSLEER. Here the CDR3 reads CASSQYLTGAEADTQYF. The DNA of the CDR3 is TGCGCCAGCAGCCAATACCTGACAGGGGCTGAGGCAGATACGCAGTATTTT.

The V gene is TRBV9, the J gene TRBJ2-1; 16 positions match TRBD2. After removal of 0 bases from V and 2 bases from J, the junction contained 5 bases not matched to a gene. Per the germline V gene, CDR1 is SGDLS and CDR2 is YYNGEE. This CDR3 has 19 residues. The CDR3 bases are TGTGCCAGCAGCGTAGAGGGACTAGCGGGAGGGTATACCTACAATGAGCAGTTCTTC. Translating it yields CASSVEGLAGGYTYNEQFF.

The gene calls are TRBV7-7 and TRBJ1-6; D not certain. CDR3 length: 14 amino acids. Per germline, CDR1 SSHAT and CDR2 FNYEAQ (reference sequence). V lost 4 bases and J lost 9, with 13 bases in between. The CDR3, as DNA: TGTGCCAGCAGCTCCTCTCCAAGGAGTTCACCCCTCCACTTT. Protein sequence: CASSSSPRSSPLHF.

This chain links TRBV7-8 with TRBJ2-7; possible D gene TRBD1, 6 bases. CDR1 and CDR2 (germline): SGHVS, FQNEAQ. Deletions cut 3 bases from V and 4 bases from J, with 10 bases between. This CDR3 region has 13 residues. CDR3 bases: TGTGCCAGCAGCTTCGGGACACAGTACGAGCAGTACTTC. This sequence encodes CASSFGTQYEQYF.

The CDR3 loop is CASSLGRGTEAFF. The CDR3 DNA follows: TGTGCCAGCTCCCTCGGCAGGGGCACTGAAGCTTTCTTT. V usage is TRBV18 and J usage is TRBJ1-1, with D maybe TRBD1 (6 bases). Per the germline V gene, CDR1 is KGHSH and CDR2 is LQKENI. The CDR3 length is 13 residues. Trimming pared 6 bases from V and 4 bases from J, leaving 12 bases between. Filled out from reference TRBV18 and TRBJ1-1, the complete variable domain reads NAGVMQNPRHLVRRRGQEARLRCSPMKGHSHVYWYRQLPEEGLKFMVYLQKENIIDESGMPKERFSAEFPKEGPSILRIQQVVRGDSAAYFCASSLGRGTEAFFGQGTRLTVV.